This T cell receptor (beta chain) appears in the sequencing data of a study of vaccination effects on CD4 cells after COVID-19. As for this clone: Antigen: not known.

In the ViraFEST assay, antigen-specific CD4+ clonotypes were identified by expansion after peptide-pool stimulation. Isolation of CD4+ T cells took place after 10 days of culture. Each participant was administered two doses of either the BNT162b2 or the mRNA-1273 vaccine. Sequencing used immunoSEQ multiplex PCR; TCRdb keeps in-frame clones, though not all of them. The sample shows about 14,000 clones, around three quarters of them seen only once. Per the germline V gene, CDR1 is MDHEN and CDR2 is SYDVKM. V lost 9 bases to trimming and J lost 2 bases; unmatched junction nucleotides: 7. CDR3 size: 15 residues.

This specimen was CD4+ T cells from PBMCs cultured with SARS-CoV-2 spike peptides, taken after COVID-19 vaccination. The J gene is TRBJ2-7, the V gene TRBV28; TRBD2 matches at 13 bases. The clonotype was recovered from a human donor who received a COVID-19 vaccine. The CDR3 sequence is CASGTSGNAAYEQYF. DNA of the CDR3: TGTGCCAGTGGGACTAGCGGGAACGCTGCCTACGAGCAGTACTTC. Together with reference TRBV28 and TRBJ2-7, the CDR3 gives the full variable domain: DVKVTQSSRYLVKRTGEKVFLECVQDMDHENMFWYRQDPGLGLRLIYFSYDVKMKEKGDIPEGYSVSREKKERFSLILESASTNQTSMYLCASGTSGNAAYEQYFGPGTRLTVT.